This T cell receptor beta chain stems from a study of blood T cell repertoires in COVID-19. Study information: Samples of COVID-19 (acute and convalescent) were obtained from the United States, Italy and Spain. T cells, B-cell-depleted T cells, or PBMCs provided the cDNA or gDNA that served as material.

Authors' data handling: Amplification from reference gene primers served as the basis for estimated nucleated cell counts. Clones were sequenced by immunoSEQ multiplex PCR, and TCRdb holds only the in-frame ones, with some missing. That table furnishes V, J and clone size, whereas the DNA furnished D and trimming. The data show some 200,000 clones, with 80% to 90% seen just once and 18% held by the top ten. Input material: peripheral blood. The clonotype was recovered from a woman older than 75 with active or convalescent COVID-19.

The CDR3, as DNA: TGCGCCAGCAGCTTCACCTATAATTCACCCCTCCACTTT. Its protein is CASSFTYNSPLHF. The V call is TRBV5-1, the J call TRBJ1-6, with D hard to call. V shed 2 bases and J shed 2 bases, with 2 bases lying between them. This CDR3 comprises 13 residues. Germline V CDR1 and CDR2: SGHRS, YFSETQ.